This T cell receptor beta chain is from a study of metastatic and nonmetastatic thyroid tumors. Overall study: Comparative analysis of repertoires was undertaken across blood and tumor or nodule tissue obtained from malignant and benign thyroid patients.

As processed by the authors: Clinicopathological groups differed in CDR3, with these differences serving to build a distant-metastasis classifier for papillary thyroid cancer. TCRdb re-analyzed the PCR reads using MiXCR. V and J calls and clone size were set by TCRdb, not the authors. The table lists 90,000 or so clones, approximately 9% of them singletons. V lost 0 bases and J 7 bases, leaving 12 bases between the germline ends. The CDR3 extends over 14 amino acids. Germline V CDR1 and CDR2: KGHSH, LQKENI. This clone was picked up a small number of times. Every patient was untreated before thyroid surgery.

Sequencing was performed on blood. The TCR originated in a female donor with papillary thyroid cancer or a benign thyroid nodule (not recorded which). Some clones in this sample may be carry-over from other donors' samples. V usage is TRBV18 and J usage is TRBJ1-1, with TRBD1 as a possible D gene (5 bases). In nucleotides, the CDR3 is TGTGCCAGCTCACCACCGTACGGGGCGCATGAAGCTTTCTTT. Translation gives CASSPPYGAHEAFF.